Here is one T cell receptor (beta chain) with its context. The sample originates from a study of identical twins. V lost 0 bases and J lost 4, with 10 bases in between. This CDR3 has 14 residues. Germline V gene lookup returns CDR1 SGHKS and CDR2 YYEKEE (reference sequence). TCRdb redid the calling of the 5' RACE reads with MiXCR, one entry per CDR3 protein. The profile shows some 300,000 distinct CDR3 sequences, around an eighth of them singletons. The same data also contributed to another study, on yellow fever vaccine responses in identical twins.

V and J are TRBV5-5 and TRBJ1-2; D gene ambiguous. The origin of this receptor is a woman aged 18-30 years in good health. Sequenced: CD8+ T cells sorted from blood. DNA of the CDR3: TGTGCCAGCAGCTTGGCAGGTTGGCCCTATGGCTACACCTTC. The encoded protein is CASSLAGWPYGYTF.